The source of this TCR beta chain is a study of radiotherapy plus CTLA-4 blockade in lung cancer. The study, taken as a whole, reports: The authors reported that early blood T cell clone dynamics, with interferon-beta, best predicted response. Following radiotherapy plus ipilimumab, tumor-derived TCR clones expanded in the blood.

The data were produced by immunoSEQ multiplex PCR, yet TCRdb's version contains in-frame clones alone and is incomplete. The table lists tens of thousands of clones, more than 60% of them singletons, with around 4% in the top ten. As for this clone: Its cognate antigen is unknown.

The CDR3 contains 18 residues. Unmatched junction bases numbered 14, after V lost 0 bases and J lost 6 bases. Germline CDR1 reads SGHNT; CDR2 reads YYREEE (reference sequence). Sequences were derived from peripheral blood, sampled from a patient treated with radiotherapy plus ipilimumab. This clonotype originated in a human donor with non-small cell lung cancer who had a partial response to radiotherapy plus ipilimumab. Some clones in this sample may be carry-over from other donors' samples. V usage is TRBV5-4 and J usage is TRBJ2-3; 9 bases map to TRBD2. CDR3 in amino acids: CASSLESVVAGDHDTQYF. The CDR3 DNA reads TGTGCCAGCAGCTTGGAGTCGGTGGTAGCGGGAGACCACGATACGCAGTATTTT.